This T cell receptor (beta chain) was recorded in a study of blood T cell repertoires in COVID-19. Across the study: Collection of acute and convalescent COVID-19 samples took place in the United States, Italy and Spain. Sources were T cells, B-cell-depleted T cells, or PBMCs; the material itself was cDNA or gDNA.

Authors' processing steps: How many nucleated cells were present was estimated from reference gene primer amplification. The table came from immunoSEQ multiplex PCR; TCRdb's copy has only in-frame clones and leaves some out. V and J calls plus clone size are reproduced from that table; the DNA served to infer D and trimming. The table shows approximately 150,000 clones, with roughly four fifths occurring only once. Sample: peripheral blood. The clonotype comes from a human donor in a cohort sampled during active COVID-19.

CDR3 DNA sequence: TGTGCCTGGAGTGTAGCAGCGGAAACAGATACGCAGTATTTT. As protein: CAWSVAAETDTQYF. V is TRBV30 and J is TRBJ2-3, with a tentative D call TRBD2 (5 bases). The CDR3 is 14 residues long. Trimming took 0 bases from V and 3 from J, leaving 10 bases between them. The germline V gene has CDR1 GTSNPN and CDR2 SVGIG (reference sequence). The variable domain in full, with the rest retrieved from reference TRBV30 and TRBJ2-3, is SQTIHQWPATLVQPVGSPLSLECTVEGTSNPNLYWYRQAAGRGLQLLFYSVGIGQISSEVPQNLSASRPQDRQFILSSKKLLLSDSGFYLCAWSVAAETDTQYFGPGTRLTVL.